The clone carrying this T cell receptor beta chain was picked up a small number of times. Its matching antigen is unknown. This sample stems from a study of cytomegalovirus exposure and HLA in healthy donors. Study results and limitations: Within the approximately 130 validation repertoires, first-cohort TCR clusters tended to co-occur, according to a later analysis. In vitro assays verified that a few CMV-associated chains recognized CMV antigens specifically. Researchers counted around 160 TCR beta chains as cytomegalovirus-associated.

Losses at the gene ends were 6 bases for V and 3 bases for J; bases not matched to a gene: 6. The CDR3 sequence is 14 residues long. Germline lookup yields CDR1 SNHLY and CDR2 FYNNEI. The data were produced by immunoSEQ multiplex PCR, yet TCRdb's version contains in-frame clones alone and is incomplete. The table lists roughly 330,000 clones, 87% of them singletons. The donors were members of the validation cohort, which comprised about 120 subjects and was separate from the first cohort of 666 subjects. The sample comprised PBMCs. The receptor was isolated from a woman aged 25 to 39 in good health and CMV-seropositive. The genes are TRBV2 and TRBJ2-7; 9 positions match TRBD1. CDR3 nucleotide sequence: TGTGCCAGCAGGGCCAGGGACAGGGACTACGAGCAGTACTTC. It specifies CASRARDRDYEQYF.